This passage covers 21 T cell receptor beta chains from one sample sequenced in a study of regulatory T cells in long-lasting Graves disease. Sequencing libraries for TCR beta were prepared with iRepertoire HTBI primers and Arm-PCR of CDR3 regions. Each CDR3 protein gets one entry after TCRdb re-called the multiplex PCR reads with MiXCR. In the table there are 550,000 to 600,000 distinct CDR3 sequences, about 16% of which are singletons. Indicated time point: newly diagnosed GD, antithyroid drugs for less than 3 months. From RNA extracted from PBMCs, the TCR library was made. This sample was also put to use in a study of T cells in Graves' hyperthyroidism and ophthalmopathy.

The specimen comprised peripheral blood mononuclear cells (PBMCs), sampled at new diagnosis, from a patient treated with antithyroid drugs. These receptors were taken from a man in his late teens or twenties with Graves disease.

Ten or more counts support this clonotype. This chain uses TRBV20-1 with TRBJ2-1, with TRBD1 as a possible D gene (5 bases). The germline CDR1 and CDR2 sequences are DFQATT and SNEGSKA (reference sequence). The CDR3 spans 13 residues. The V and J ends lost 7 bases and 5 bases respectively, with 15 bases between them. The CDR3 region has the DNA TGCAGTGAACAGGCCAGTTATAACAATGAGCAGTTCTTC. Its protein product is CSEQASYNNEQFF.

This clonotype was observed many times. The rearrangement joins TRBV18 to TRBJ2-3, with 8 bases aligning to TRBD2. CDR3 length: 16 residues. V dropped 6 bases and J dropped 5; count of bases not matched to a gene: 13. Germline CDR1 KGHSH, CDR2 LQKENI. The CDR3 spells CASSITGGRSEDTQYF. The CDR3 DNA sequence: TGTGCCAGCTCCATCACGGGAGGGAGGTCGGAAGATACGCAGTATTTT.

This clonotype came up a few times. The chain carries TRBV20-1 and TRBJ1-1, with TRBD1 as a possible D gene (5 bases). The CDR3 contains 15 residues. Trimming shortened V by 5 bases and J by 2 bases, and 18 bases separated the two germline ends. Germline CDR1 is DFQATT and CDR2 is SNEGSKA (reference sequence). This chain's CDR3 is CSAQVFQGVNTEAFF. The CDR3 DNA reads TGCAGTGCTCAGGTCTTCCAGGGAGTTAACACTGAAGCTTTCTTT.

The sample holds a few counts of this clonotype. The V call is TRBV20-1, the J call TRBJ2-3; tentative D call: TRBD1 (6 bases). Germline V gene sequence: CDR1 DFQATT, CDR2 SNEGSKA (reference sequence). This CDR3 has 14 residues. Trimming removed 3 bases at V and 6 bases at J, with 16 bases between. The CDR3 reads CSASDTGTRDTQYF. DNA of the CDR3: TGCAGTGCTAGCGATACAGGGACCAGGGATACGCAGTATTTT.

This clonotype occurred a few times. This chain uses TRBV20-1 with TRBJ1-2; no firm D call. The CDR3 sequence is 14 residues long. Trimming cost V 5 bases and J 0 bases, with 13 bases left between them. Germline-derived CDR1 and CDR2 are DFQATT and SNEGSKA (reference sequence). The CDR3 spells CSAPSGQTNYGYTF. Written as DNA, the CDR3 is TGCAGTGCTCCCTCAGGCCAGACTAACTATGGCTACACCTTC.

There are many counts of this clonotype. The rearrangement links TRBV6-1 to TRBJ2-1; 11 bases are shared with TRBD1. Germline CDR1 reads MNHNS; CDR2 reads SASEGT. The CDR3 extends over 14 amino acids. V lost 7 bases to trimming and J lost 5 bases; unmatched junction nucleotides: 4. As DNA, the CDR3 is TGTGCCAGCATGGGACAGGGGGTCCACAATGAGCAGTTCTTC. It codes for CASMGQGVHNEQFF.

This clonotype has just a few counts. V usage is TRBV4-1 and J usage is TRBJ2-2; 8 bases line up with TRBD2. The germline V gene encodes CDR1 MGHRA and CDR2 YSYEKL. This CDR3 has 16 amino acids. Losses at the gene ends were 3 bases for V and 1 base for J; bases not matched to a gene: 4. The CDR3 loop reads CASSQSGSGNTGELFF. CDR3 sequence (DNA): TGCGCCAGCAGCCAGAGCGGGAGCGGGAACACCGGGGAGCTGTTTTTT.

Only a few counts were recorded for this clonotype. The chain uses TRBV7-9 and TRBJ2-4; D might be TRBD2 (7 bases). Looked up from germline, CDR1 is SEHNR and CDR2 is FQNEAQ (reference sequence). Trimming removed 4 bases from V and 7 bases from J, with 17 bases in between. This CDR3 contains 15 residues. The CDR3 bases are TGTGCCAGCAGCTCCTACTCGGAGGGGGGGAACATTCAGTACTTC. This translates into CASSSYSEGGNIQYF.

Only a few counts were recorded for this clonotype. The chain uses TRBV20-1 and TRBJ2-1; no clear D. The CDR3 length is 11 residues. The V end was cut by 1 base, the J end by 7 bases, with 5 bases between. Germline values: CDR1 DFQATT, CDR2 SNEGSKA (reference sequence). This chain's CDR3 is CSARVYNEQFF. In nucleotides, the CDR3 is TGCAGTGCTAGAGTATATAATGAGCAGTTCTTC.

The chain carries TRBV9 and TRBJ1-1; a weak D match, TRBD1 (6 bases). The CDR3 loop spans 14 amino acids. The V gene's germline CDR1 is SGDLS and CDR2 YYNGEE. V lost 4 bases, J lost 4 bases, and 14 bases lay in between. CDR3: CASSHGGGVTEAFF. CDR3 sequence (DNA): TGTGCCAGCAGCCACGGGGGGGGCGTCACTGAAGCTTTCTTT.

This clonotype was counted between two and nine times. The chain is built from TRBV2 and TRBJ2-3; 11 nucleotides align to TRBD2. The germline gives CDR1 SNHLY, CDR2 FYNNEI. The CDR3 spans 17 residues. Trimming removed 1 base from V and 2 bases from J; junction bases left unmatched: 5. Here the CDR3 DNA reads TGTGCCAGCAGTGAAGAAGGGACTAGCGGATACACAGATACGCAGTATTTT. It yields the protein CASSEEGTSGYTDTQYF.

This clonotype came up many times. The DNA of the CDR3 is TGTGCCAGCAGTTTATTTGGCAGCAATCAGCCCCAGCATTTT. It specifies CASSLFGSNQPQHF. The chain carries TRBV28 and TRBJ1-5; D is undetermined. This CDR3 has 14 residues. Trimming shortened V by 1 base and J by 1 base, and 5 bases separated the two germline ends. Germline values: CDR1 MDHEN, CDR2 SYDVKM.

This clonotype was counted at least ten times. This chain uses TRBV6-1 with TRBJ2-6; possible D gene TRBD2, 5 bases. This CDR3 has 12 residues. CDR1 is MNHNS, CDR2 SASEGT, per germline. Trimming removed 5 bases from V and 11 bases from J, with 10 bases in between. CDR3 nucleotides: TGTGCCAGCAGTCCTGACTACCACGTCCTGACTTTC. Protein product: CASSPDYHVLTF.

V usage is TRBV6-2 or TRBV6-3 and J usage is TRBJ2-7; D gene unclear. V lost 6 bases and J lost 0, with 9 bases in between. Germline CDR1 is MNHEY and CDR2 is SVGEGT. The CDR3 contains 13 residues. CDR3 region: CASREEFSYEQYF. Here the CDR3 DNA reads TGTGCCAGCAGGGAAGAGTTCTCCTACGAGCAGTACTTC.

This clonotype was detected many times. The chain joins TRBV5-1 to TRBJ1-4; D ambiguous. Trimming left V 0 bases short and J 5 bases short, with 8 bases between. Germline loops: CDR1 SGHRS, CDR2 YFSETQ. The CDR3 covers 14 residues. The CDR3 reads CASSLDAANEKLFF. CDR3 DNA sequence: TGCGCCAGCAGCTTGGATGCGGCGAATGAAAAACTGTTTTTT.

This clonotype was found many times. The chain has TRBV5-1 and TRBJ2-3, with TRBD2 identical over 14 bases. The length of the CDR3 is 16 residues. Looked up from germline, CDR1 is SGHRS and CDR2 is YFSETQ. The V segment lost 4 bases and the J segment 6 bases; nucleotides outside the gene matches: 7. CDR3 nucleotides: TGCGCCAGCAGCCCTAGACTAGCGGGAGGGTCCGATACGCAGTATTTT. It specifies CASSPRLAGGSDTQYF.

This rearrangement joins TRBV5-5 to TRBJ1-6; 7 nucleotides agree with TRBD1. Looked up from germline, CDR1 is SGHKS and CDR2 is YYEKEE (reference sequence). This CDR3 spans 15 amino acids. V dropped 6 bases and J dropped 4; count of bases not matched to a gene: 7. CDR3 sequence reads: CASTGQSTYNSPLHF. CDR3 coding DNA: TGTGCCAGCACGGGACAGTCGACTTATAATTCACCCCTCCACTTT.

Concerning this clonotype: A much larger clonotype is one base distant, so this may be a read error. The V call is TRBV5-1, the J call TRBJ2-1, with TRBD2 matching over 11 bases. This CDR3 is 16 amino acids long. CDR1 is SGHRS, CDR2 YFSETQ, per germline. DNA for the CDR3: TGCGCCAGCAGCTTAATAGCGGGAGGGCCTGGGAATGGGCAGTTCTTC. Its translation: CASSLIAGGPGNGQFF.

This clonotype has at least ten counts. The chain recombines TRBV5-1 with TRBJ2-1; TRBD2 matches at 9 bases. Germline lookup yields CDR1 SGHRS and CDR2 YFSETQ. V lost 0 bases and J lost 0; bases outside the gene matches: 4. There are 17 residues in the CDR3. The CDR3 here is CASSLEVSGSSYNEQFF. The DNA for the CDR3 is TGCGCCAGCAGCTTGGAGGTTAGCGGGAGCTCCTACAATGAGCAGTTCTTC.

Details on this clonotype: At one of its ends the junction is not consistent with the germline gene, which may arise from a read error. Written as DNA, the CDR3 is TGTGCCGGCAGTTACCTGGCAAGGCACTCCTACGAGCAGTACTTC. It translates to CAGSYLARHSYEQYF. This chain connects TRBV6-5 to TRBJ2-7; D gene ambiguous. CDR3 length equals 15 residues. The V gene's germline CDR1 is MNHEY and CDR2 SVGAGI.

This clonotype was seen many times. V usage is TRBV12-3 or TRBV12-4 and J usage is TRBJ1-4; tentative D call: TRBD1 (5 bases). CDR3 length equals 14 residues. Trimming shortened V by 6 bases and J by 2 bases, and 10 bases separated the two germline ends. CDR3 protein: CASRPGTTNEKLFF. CDR3 nucleotides: TGTGCCAGCAGGCCCGGGACTACTAATGAAAAACTGTTTTTT.